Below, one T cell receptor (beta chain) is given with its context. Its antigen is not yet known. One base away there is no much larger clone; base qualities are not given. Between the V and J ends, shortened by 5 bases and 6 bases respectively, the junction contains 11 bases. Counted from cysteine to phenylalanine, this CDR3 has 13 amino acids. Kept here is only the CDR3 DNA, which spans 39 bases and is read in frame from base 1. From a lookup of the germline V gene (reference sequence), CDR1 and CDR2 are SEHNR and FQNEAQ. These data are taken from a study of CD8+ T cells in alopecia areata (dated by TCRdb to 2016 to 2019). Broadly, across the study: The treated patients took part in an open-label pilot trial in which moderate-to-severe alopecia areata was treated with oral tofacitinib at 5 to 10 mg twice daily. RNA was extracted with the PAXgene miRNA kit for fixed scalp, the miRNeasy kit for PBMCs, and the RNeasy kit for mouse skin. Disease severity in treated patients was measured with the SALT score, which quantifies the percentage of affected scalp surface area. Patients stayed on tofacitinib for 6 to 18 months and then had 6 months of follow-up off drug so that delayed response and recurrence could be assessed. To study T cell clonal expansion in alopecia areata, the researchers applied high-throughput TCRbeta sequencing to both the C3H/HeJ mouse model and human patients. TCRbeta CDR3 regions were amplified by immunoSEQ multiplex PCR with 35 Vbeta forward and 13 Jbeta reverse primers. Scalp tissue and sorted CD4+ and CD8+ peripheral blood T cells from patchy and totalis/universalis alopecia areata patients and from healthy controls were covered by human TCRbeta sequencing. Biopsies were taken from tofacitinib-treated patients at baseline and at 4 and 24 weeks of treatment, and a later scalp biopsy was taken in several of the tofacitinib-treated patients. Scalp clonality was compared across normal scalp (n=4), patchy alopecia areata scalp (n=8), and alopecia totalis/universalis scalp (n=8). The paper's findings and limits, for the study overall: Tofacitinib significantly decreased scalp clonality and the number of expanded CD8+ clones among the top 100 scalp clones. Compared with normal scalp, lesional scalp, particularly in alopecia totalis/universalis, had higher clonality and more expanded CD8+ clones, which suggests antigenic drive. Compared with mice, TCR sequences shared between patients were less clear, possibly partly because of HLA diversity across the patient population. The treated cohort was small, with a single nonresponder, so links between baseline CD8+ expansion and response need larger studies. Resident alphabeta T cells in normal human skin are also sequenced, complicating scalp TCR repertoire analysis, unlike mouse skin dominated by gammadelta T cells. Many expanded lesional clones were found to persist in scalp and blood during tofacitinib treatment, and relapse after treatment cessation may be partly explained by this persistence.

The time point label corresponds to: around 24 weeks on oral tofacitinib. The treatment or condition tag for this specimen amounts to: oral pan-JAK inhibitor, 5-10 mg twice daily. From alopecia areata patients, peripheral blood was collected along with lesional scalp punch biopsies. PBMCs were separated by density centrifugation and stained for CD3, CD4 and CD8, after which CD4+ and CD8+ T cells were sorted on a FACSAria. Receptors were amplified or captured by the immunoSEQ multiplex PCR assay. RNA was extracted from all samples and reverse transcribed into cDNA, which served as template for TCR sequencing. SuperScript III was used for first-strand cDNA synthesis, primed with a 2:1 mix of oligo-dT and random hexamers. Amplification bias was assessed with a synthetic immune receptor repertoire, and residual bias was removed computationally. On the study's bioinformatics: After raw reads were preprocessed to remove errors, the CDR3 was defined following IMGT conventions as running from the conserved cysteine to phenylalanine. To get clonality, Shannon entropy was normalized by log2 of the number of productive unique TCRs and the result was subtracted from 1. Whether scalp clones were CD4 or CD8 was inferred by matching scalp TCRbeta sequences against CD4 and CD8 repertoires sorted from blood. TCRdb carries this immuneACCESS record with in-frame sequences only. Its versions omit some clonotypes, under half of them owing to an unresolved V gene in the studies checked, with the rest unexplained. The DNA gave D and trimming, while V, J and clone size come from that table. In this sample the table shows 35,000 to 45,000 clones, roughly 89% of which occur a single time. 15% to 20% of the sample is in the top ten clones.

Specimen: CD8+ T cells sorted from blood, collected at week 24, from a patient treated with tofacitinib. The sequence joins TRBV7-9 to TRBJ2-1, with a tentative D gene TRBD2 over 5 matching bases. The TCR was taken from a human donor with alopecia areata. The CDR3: CASSPGLRNEQFF. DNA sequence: TGTGCCAGCAGCCCGGGGTTACGCAATGAGCAGTTCTTC.